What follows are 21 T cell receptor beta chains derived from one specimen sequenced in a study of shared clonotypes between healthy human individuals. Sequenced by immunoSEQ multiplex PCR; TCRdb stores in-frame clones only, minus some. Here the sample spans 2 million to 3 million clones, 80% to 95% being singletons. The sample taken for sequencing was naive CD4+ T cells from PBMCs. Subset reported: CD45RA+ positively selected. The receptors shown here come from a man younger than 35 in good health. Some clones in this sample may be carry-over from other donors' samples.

This chain's CDR3 is CAISESGLAGGNTQYF. CDR3 nucleotide sequence: TGTGCCATCAGTGAGTCGGGACTAGCGGGAGGGAATACGCAGTATTTT. V is TRBV10-3 and J is TRBJ2-3; 16 bases fit TRBD2. Trimming at V came to 0 bases and at J to 7 bases, leaving 1 base not matched to a gene. This CDR3 has 16 residues. Germline CDR1 reads ENHRY; CDR2 reads SYGVKD.

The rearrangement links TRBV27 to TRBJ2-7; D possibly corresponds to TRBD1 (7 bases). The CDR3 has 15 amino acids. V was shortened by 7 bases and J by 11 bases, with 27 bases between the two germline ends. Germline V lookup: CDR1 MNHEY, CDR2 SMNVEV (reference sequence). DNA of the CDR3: TGTGCCAGCAAATTCGGAGGGACAGCCGAAGGTTGGGAGTACTTC. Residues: CASKFGGTAEGWEYF.

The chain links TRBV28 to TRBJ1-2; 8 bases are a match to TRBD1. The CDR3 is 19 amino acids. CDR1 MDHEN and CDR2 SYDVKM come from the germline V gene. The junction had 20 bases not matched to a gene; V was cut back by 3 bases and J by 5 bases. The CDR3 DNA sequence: TGTGCCAGCAGTTTGGTATCCGGGACAGGACTTGTAGCAGTGTATGGCTACACCTTC. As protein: CASSLVSGTGLVAVYGYTF.

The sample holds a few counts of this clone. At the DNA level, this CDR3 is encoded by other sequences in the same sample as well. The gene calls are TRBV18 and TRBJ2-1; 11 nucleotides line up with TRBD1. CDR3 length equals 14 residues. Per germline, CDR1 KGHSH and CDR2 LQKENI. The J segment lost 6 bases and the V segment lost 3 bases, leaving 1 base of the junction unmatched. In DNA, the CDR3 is TGTGCCAGCTCACCCGGGACAGGGGGCAATGAGCAGTTCTTC. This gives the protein CASSPGTGGNEQFF.

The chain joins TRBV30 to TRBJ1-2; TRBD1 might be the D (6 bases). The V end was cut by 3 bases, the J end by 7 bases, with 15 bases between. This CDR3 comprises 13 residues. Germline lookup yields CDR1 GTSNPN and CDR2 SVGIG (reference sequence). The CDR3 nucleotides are TGTGCCTGGAGGGTAACAGGGAGAGGTGGCTACACCTTC. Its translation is CAWRVTGRGGYTF.

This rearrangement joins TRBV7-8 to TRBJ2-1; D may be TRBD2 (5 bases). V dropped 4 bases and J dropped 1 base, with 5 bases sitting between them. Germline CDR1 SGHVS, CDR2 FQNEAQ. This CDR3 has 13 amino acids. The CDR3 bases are TGTGCCAGCAGCTCGGGATCCTACAATGAGCAGTTCTTC. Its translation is CASSSGSYNEQFF.

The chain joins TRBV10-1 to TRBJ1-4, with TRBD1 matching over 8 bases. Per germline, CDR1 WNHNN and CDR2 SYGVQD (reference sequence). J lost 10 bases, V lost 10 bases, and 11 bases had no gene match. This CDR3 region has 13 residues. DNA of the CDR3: TGCGCCAATGAACAGGGGGTGGGCGGAAAACTGTTTTTT. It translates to CANEQGVGGKLFF.

In DNA form, the CDR3 reads TGTGCCAGCTCGTCTCCAGGGGGAGCTAATGAAAAACTGTTTTTT. It is translated as CASSSPGGANEKLFF. V gene TRBV28 combines with J gene TRBJ1-4; 7 nucleotides match TRBD1. Germline V lookup: CDR1 MDHEN, CDR2 SYDVKM. This CDR3 is built from 15 residues. After removal of 8 bases from V and 3 bases from J, the junction contained 9 bases not matched to a gene.

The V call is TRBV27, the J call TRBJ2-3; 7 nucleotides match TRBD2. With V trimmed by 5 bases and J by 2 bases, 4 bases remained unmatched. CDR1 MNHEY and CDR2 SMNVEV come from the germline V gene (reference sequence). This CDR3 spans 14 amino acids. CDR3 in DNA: TGTGCCAGCAGTCTGGGACTACACACAGATACGCAGTATTTT. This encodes CASSLGLHTDTQYF.

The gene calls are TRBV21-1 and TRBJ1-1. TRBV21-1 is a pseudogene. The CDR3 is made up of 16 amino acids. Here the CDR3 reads CASSTRTLQEGTEAFF. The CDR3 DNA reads TGTGCCAGCAGCACCCGGACACTTCAGGAGGGCACTGAAGCTTTCTTT.

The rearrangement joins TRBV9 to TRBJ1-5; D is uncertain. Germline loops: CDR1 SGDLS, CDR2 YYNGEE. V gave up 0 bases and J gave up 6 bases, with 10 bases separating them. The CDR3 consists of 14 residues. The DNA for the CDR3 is TGTGCCAGCAGCGTAGGAGGGTCTGTTCAGCCCCAGCATTTT. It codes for CASSVGGSVQPQHF.

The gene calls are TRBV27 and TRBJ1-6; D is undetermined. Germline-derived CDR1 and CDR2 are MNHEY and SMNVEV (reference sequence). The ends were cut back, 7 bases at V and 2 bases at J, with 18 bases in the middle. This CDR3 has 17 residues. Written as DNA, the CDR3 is TGTGCCAGCATCACCAGGAGCAGGTGGACCTATAATTCACCCCTCCACTTT. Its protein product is CASITRSRWTYNSPLHF.

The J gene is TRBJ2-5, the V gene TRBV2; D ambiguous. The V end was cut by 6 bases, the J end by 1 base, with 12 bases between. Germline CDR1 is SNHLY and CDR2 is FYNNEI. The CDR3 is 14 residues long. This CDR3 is CASRDTRFQETQYF. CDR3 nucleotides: TGTGCCAGCAGGGATACTCGATTCCAAGAGACCCAGTACTTC.

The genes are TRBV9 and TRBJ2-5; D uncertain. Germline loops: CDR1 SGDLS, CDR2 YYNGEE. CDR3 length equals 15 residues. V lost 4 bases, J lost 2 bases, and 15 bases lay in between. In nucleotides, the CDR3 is TGTGCCAGCAGCTCTAGGGTGGCTGTACAAGAGACCCAGTACTTC. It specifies CASSSRVAVQETQYF.

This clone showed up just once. As DNA, the CDR3 is TGTGCCAGCAGATCCTTTAGCGGAGAGTACAATGAGCAGTTCTTC. Translated: CASRSFSGEYNEQFF. This chain uses TRBV11-2 with TRBJ2-1; D perhaps matches TRBD2 (6 bases). The CDR3 sequence is 15 residues long. The germline V gene encodes CDR1 SGHAT and CDR2 FQNNGV. Trimming took off 6 bases at V and 4 bases at J, with 16 bases between the two ends. Drawing the rest from reference TRBV11-2 and TRBJ2-1, the complete variable domain is EAGVAQSPRYKIIEKRQSVAFWCNPISGHATLYWYQQILGQGPKLLIQFQNNGVVDDSQLPKDRFSAERLKGVDSTLKIQPAKLEDSAVYLCASRSFSGEYNEQFFGPGTRLTVL.

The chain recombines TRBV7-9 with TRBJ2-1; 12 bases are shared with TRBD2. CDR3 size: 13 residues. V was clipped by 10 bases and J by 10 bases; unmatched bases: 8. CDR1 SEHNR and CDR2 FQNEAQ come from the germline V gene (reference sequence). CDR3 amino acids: CATRLAGEGEQFF. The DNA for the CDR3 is TGTGCCACCAGACTAGCGGGAGAGGGGGAGCAGTTCTTC.

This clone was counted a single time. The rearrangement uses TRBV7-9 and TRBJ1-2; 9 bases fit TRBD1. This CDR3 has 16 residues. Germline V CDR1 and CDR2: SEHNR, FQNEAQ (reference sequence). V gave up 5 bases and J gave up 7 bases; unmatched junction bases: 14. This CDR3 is CASSPVPGQGLSGYTF. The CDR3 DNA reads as TGTGCCAGCAGCCCCGTCCCGGGACAGGGTTTGAGTGGCTACACCTTC.

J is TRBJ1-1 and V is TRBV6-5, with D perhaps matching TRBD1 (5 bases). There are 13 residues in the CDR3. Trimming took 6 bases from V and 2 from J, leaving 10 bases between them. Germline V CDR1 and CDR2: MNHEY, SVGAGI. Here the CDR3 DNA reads TGTGCCAGCAGCCCGACAGCAAACACTGAAGCTTTCTTT. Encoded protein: CASSPTANTEAFF.

The CDR3 protein is CASSWGPAYNEQFF. The CDR3 bases are TGCGCCAGCAGCTGGGGGCCAGCCTACAATGAGCAGTTCTTC. The chain carries TRBV5-1 and TRBJ2-1; D is possibly TRBD1 (6 bases). Deletions cut 3 bases from V and 2 bases from J, with 9 bases between. The CDR3 is 14 residues long. Germline assignment: CDR1 SGHRS and CDR2 YFSETQ.

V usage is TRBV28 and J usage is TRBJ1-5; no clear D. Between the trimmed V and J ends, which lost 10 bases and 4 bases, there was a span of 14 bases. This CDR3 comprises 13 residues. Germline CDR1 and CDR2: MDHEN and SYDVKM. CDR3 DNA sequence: TGTGCCACGGTCAACTTCGGTAATCAGCCCCAGCATTTT. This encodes CATVNFGNQPQHF.

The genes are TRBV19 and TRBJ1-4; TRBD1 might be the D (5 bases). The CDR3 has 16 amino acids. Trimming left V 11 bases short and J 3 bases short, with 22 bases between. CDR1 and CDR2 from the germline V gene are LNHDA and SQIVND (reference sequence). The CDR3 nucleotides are TGTGCCCCTGGTCGCCGACAGCCCAACCCTAATGAAAAACTGTTTTTT. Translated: CAPGRRQPNPNEKLFF.